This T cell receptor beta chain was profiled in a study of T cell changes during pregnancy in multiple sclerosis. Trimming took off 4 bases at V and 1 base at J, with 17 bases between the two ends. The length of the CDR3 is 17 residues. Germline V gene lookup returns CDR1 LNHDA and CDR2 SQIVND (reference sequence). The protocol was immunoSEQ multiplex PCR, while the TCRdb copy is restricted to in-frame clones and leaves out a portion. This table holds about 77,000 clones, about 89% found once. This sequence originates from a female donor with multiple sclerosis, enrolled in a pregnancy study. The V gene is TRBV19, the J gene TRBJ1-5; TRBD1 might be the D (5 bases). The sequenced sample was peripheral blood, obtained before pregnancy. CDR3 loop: CASSTWGEGSSNQPQHF. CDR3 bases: TGTGCCAGTAGTACCTGGGGGGAGGGTAGCAGCAATCAGCCCCAGCATTTT.